A single sample is the source of the 17 T cell receptor beta chains below, sequenced in a study of T cell responses to AZD1222 COVID-19 vaccine. Measured with immunoSEQ multiplex PCR; TCRdb has only the in-frame clones, and not every one. The sample records more than 95,000 clones, about 90% being singletons. Sequenced material: peripheral blood, taken on day 0 of AZD1222 vaccination. These receptor sequences come from an adult in good health.

This chain connects TRBV3-1 (or the pseudogene TRBV3-2) to TRBJ1-5; D is ambiguous. V gave up 2 bases and J gave up 6 bases, with 5 bases separating them. This CDR3 is built from 12 residues. The V gene's germline CDR1 is LGHDT and CDR2 YNNKEL (reference sequence). CDR3 region: CASSQYGQPQHF. The CDR3 DNA reads TGTGCCAGCAGCCAATATGGTCAGCCCCAGCATTTT.

J is TRBJ1-3 and V is TRBV9, with D tentatively TRBD1 (5 bases). The CDR3 length is 14 residues. Trimming shortened V by 3 bases and J by 1 base, and 8 bases separated the two germline ends. Germline loops: CDR1 SGDLS, CDR2 YYNGEE. The CDR3 nucleotides are TGTGCCAGCAGCGCCTCAGGGTCTGGAAACACCATATATTTT. It codes for CASSASGSGNTIYF. The entire variable domain, with the rest obtained from reference TRBV9 and TRBJ1-3, is as follows: DSGVTQTPKHLITATGQRVTLRCSPRSGDLSVYWYQQSLDQGLQFLIQYYNGEERAKGNILERFSAQQFPDLHSELNLSSLELGDSALYFCASSASGSGNTIYFGEGSWLTVV.

The chain uses TRBV28 and TRBJ1-1; the D is unclear. V was pared by 7 bases and J by 0 bases, with 15 bases between. The CDR3 is made up of 15 amino acids. Looked up from germline, CDR1 is MDHEN and CDR2 is SYDVKM. This CDR3 reads CASIEWSSMNTEAFF. The CDR3 DNA sequence: TGTGCCAGCATAGAGTGGAGTTCCATGAACACTGAAGCTTTCTTT. The whole variable domain, filled in from reference TRBV28 and TRBJ1-1, reads DVKVTQSSRYLVKRTGEKVFLECVQDMDHENMFWYRQDPGLGLRLIYFSYDVKMKEKGDIPEGYSVSREKKERFSLILESASTNQTSMYLCASIEWSSMNTEAFFGQGTRLTVV.

A single count supports this clone. V gene TRBV11-2 combines with J gene TRBJ2-5; D may be TRBD2 (5 bases). The CDR3 totals 17 residues. With 2 bases removed from V and 1 base from J, the gap between germline ends came to 17 bases. Germline loops: CDR1 SGHAT, CDR2 FQNNGV. CDR3 amino acids: CASSLTGVGYSQETQYF. CDR3 nucleotide sequence: TGTGCCAGCAGCTTAACCGGGGTCGGATATTCCCAAGAGACCCAGTACTTC.

This clone was picked up one time. V gene TRBV5-1 combines with J gene TRBJ2-3; weak D call: TRBD2 (6 bases). Trimming removed 0 bases from V and 5 bases from J, with 13 bases in between. CDR3 length: 15 residues. From germline, CDR1 is SGHRS and CDR2 YFSETQ. The CDR3: CASSLAEGRGDTQYF. The CDR3 coding sequence is TGCGCCAGCAGCTTGGCGGAGGGCCGTGGAGATACGCAGTATTTT.

This sequence joins TRBV11-1 and TRBJ1-1; TRBD1 agrees at 8 bases. In germline, CDR1 is SGHAT, CDR2 FQDESV (reference sequence). The CDR3 runs 12 residues. The V segment lost 5 bases and the J segment 7 bases; nucleotides outside the gene matches: 3. Here the CDR3 DNA reads TGTGCCAGCAGCCAAGACAGGGGTGAAGCTTTCTTT. It yields the protein CASSQDRGEAFF.

The V and J genes are TRBV7-9 and TRBJ1-1; no definite D call. The CDR3 runs to 13 residues. Per the germline V gene, CDR1 is SEHNR and CDR2 is FQNEAQ (reference sequence). Deletions cut 5 bases from V and 1 base from J, with 8 bases between. Here the CDR3 reads CASSRDPNTEAFF. CDR3 DNA sequence: TGTGCCAGCAGCCGTGACCCGAACACTGAAGCTTTCTTT.

The genes are TRBV10-3 and TRBJ2-1; 12 bases match TRBD2. V shed 8 bases, J shed 7 bases, and the junction held 24 bases outside the gene matches. The germline gives CDR1 ENHRY, CDR2 SYGVKD. This CDR3 region has 20 residues. The CDR3 sequence: CAILSAQGIPSGRAGNEQFF. Here the CDR3 DNA reads TGTGCCATCCTCTCCGCCCAGGGGATTCCTAGCGGGAGGGCAGGGAATGAGCAGTTCTTC.

The chain has TRBV2 and TRBJ2-2; D is unclear. Germline CDR1 reads SNHLY; CDR2 reads FYNNEI. Trimming shortened V by 4 bases and J by 0 bases, and 9 bases separated the two germline ends. CDR3 size: 15 residues. The CDR3 region is CASSVRTPNTGELFF. The CDR3 bases are TGTGCCAGCAGTGTTCGGACGCCGAACACCGGGGAGCTGTTTTTT.

This rearrangement joins TRBV11-2 to TRBJ2-7, with a weak D call TRBD2 (6 bases). There are 18 residues in the CDR3. The ends were cut back, 0 bases at V and 0 bases at J, with 18 bases in the middle. CDR1 SGHAT and CDR2 FQNNGV come from the germline V gene. The CDR3 DNA follows: TGTGCCAGCAGCTTAGAATTGGGCCCTAGCGCTTACTCCTACGAGCAGTACTTC. Translation gives CASSLELGPSAYSYEQYF.

The rearrangement joins TRBV5-1 to TRBJ1-3; D call uncertain. The CDR3 extends over 15 amino acids. CDR1 is SGHRS and CDR2 is YFSETQ in the germline V gene. V dropped 6 bases and J dropped 0 bases, with 13 bases sitting between them. The CDR3 region is CASTLLPSSGNTIYF. The CDR3 DNA follows: TGCGCCAGCACCCTCCTGCCAAGCTCTGGAAACACCATATATTTT.

This chain uses TRBV7-2 with TRBJ1-6; 9 bases fit TRBD1. Germline V gives CDR1 SGHTA, CDR2 FQGNSA. This CDR3 contains 15 residues. Trimming cost V 1 base and J 9 bases; bases outside gene matches: 4. The CDR3 coding sequence is TGTGCCAGCAGCTTAGACAGGGGGCTGATTTCACCCCTCCACTTT. It is translated as CASSLDRGLISPLHF.

The CDR3 DNA is TGTGCCAGCAGCCGCCCAGGGGCCAATCAGCCCCAGCATTTT. Encoded protein: CASSRPGANQPQHF. The chain joins TRBV7-9 to TRBJ1-5, with D perhaps matching TRBD1 (6 bases). CDR1 is SEHNR, CDR2 FQNEAQ, per germline (reference sequence). This CDR3 contains 14 residues. V was trimmed by 5 bases and J by 3 bases, leaving 11 bases between them.

The CDR3 is CASSPPVGGTEAFF. CDR3 in DNA: TGTGCCAGTAGCCCCCCCGTCGGGGGGACTGAAGCTTTCTTT. The chain carries TRBV19 and TRBJ1-1, with a tentative D call TRBD1 (5 bases). Germline V gives CDR1 LNHDA, CDR2 SQIVND (reference sequence). The CDR3 length is 14 residues. V was clipped by 6 bases and J by 5 bases, with 16 bases between them.

V gene TRBV20-1 combines with J gene TRBJ2-7; D remains unclear. CDR3 size: 11 residues. The V gene lost 3 bases and the J gene lost 3 bases, with 6 bases spanning the gap. The germline gives CDR1 DFQATT, CDR2 SNEGSKA (reference sequence). The CDR3 here is CSARGNYEQYF. The CDR3 nucleotides are TGCAGTGCTAGGGGTAACTACGAGCAGTACTTC.

This chain links TRBV5-6 with TRBJ2-7; D perhaps matches TRBD1 (5 bases). The CDR3 runs 15 residues. Per the germline V gene, CDR1 is SGHDT and CDR2 is YYEEEE. With 4 bases removed from V and 3 bases from J, the gap between germline ends came to 17 bases. Written as DNA, the CDR3 is TGTGCCAGCAGCCTCTTGGGGCAGGGAAGCTACGAGCAGTACTTC. Its protein product is CASSLLGQGSYEQYF.

The J gene is TRBJ2-3, the V gene TRBV5-1; TRBD2 matches 12 bases. Germline V gives CDR1 SGHRS, CDR2 YFSETQ. The CDR3 length is 15 residues. J lost 3 bases, V lost 5 bases, and 4 bases had no gene match. The CDR3 loop reads CASRPLAGGTDTQYF. The CDR3 DNA is TGCGCCAGCAGGCCTCTAGCGGGAGGGACAGATACGCAGTATTTT.